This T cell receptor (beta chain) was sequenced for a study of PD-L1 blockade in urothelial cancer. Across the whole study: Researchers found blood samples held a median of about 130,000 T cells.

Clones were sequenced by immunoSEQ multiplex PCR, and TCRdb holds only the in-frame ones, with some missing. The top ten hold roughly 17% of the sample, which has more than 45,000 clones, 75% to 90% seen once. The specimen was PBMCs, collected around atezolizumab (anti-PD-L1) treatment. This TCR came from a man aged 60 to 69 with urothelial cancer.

CDR3 protein: CASSYSPGPSTQYF. The CDR3 nucleotides are TGTGCCAGCAGTTACTCGCCAGGGCCATCTACCCAGTACTTC. The rearrangement joins TRBV6-5 to TRBJ2-5, with a possible D match to TRBD1 (5 bases). The CDR3 has 14 amino acids. Trimming removed 0 bases at V and 8 bases at J, with 13 bases between. Germline V gene data show CDR1 as MNHEY and CDR2 as SVGAGI.